A single sample gave rise to the 14 T cell receptor beta chains below, sequenced in a study of shared clonotypes between healthy human individuals. Data came from immunoSEQ multiplex PCR; TCRdb stores just in-frame clones and leaves some out. Of under 1,100,000 clones listed, approximately 72% are singletons. Source material: memory CD4+ T cells sorted from blood. Subset in this sample: CD45RA-negative fraction. These TCRs come from a young man in good health.

The rearrangement uses TRBV2 and TRBJ2-1; 11 nucleotides match TRBD2. The germline V gene encodes CDR1 SNHLY and CDR2 FYNNEI. Trimming at V came to 8 bases and at J to 6 bases, leaving 6 bases not matched to a gene. The CDR3 spans 14 residues. The CDR3 region is CASRPGLAANEQFF. The CDR3, as DNA: TGTGCCAGCCGCCCGGGACTAGCGGCCAATGAGCAGTTCTTC.

V gene TRBV4-3 combines with J gene TRBJ1-3; D not certain. Trimming removed 1 base from V and 4 bases from J, with 11 bases in between. CDR1 LGHNA and CDR2 YSLEER come from the germline V gene. The CDR3 contains 15 residues. CDR3 region: CASSQGPRTGNTIYF. As DNA, the CDR3 is TGCGCCAGCAGCCAAGGTCCAAGAACGGGAAACACCATATATTTT.

This clone came up once. The chain uses TRBV2 and TRBJ1-2, with D maybe TRBD1 (5 bases). The germline V gene has CDR1 SNHLY and CDR2 FYNNEI. Trimming stripped 11 bases from V and 5 bases from J, with 15 bases between. The CDR3 is 12 residues long. The CDR3 DNA is TGTGCCGCATCGCCGGGGACTTATGGCTACACCTTC. It yields the protein CAASPGTYGYTF.

The chain recombines TRBV19 with TRBJ1-5, with 9 positions matching TRBD1. V shed 3 bases and J 5 bases; nucleotides not matched to a gene: 8. CDR3 length: 16 residues. CDR1 and CDR2 from the germline V gene are LNHDA and SQIVND (reference sequence). The CDR3 sequence is CASSMFAGQGYQPQHF. The CDR3 DNA sequence: TGTGCCAGTAGTATGTTTGCTGGACAGGGGTATCAGCCCCAGCATTTT.

Turning to this clone: A much larger clone lies one base from this, so it may be a read error. CDR3 in amino acids: CASRPGTGRYGYTF. The CDR3 DNA sequence: TGTGCCAGCAGGCCCGGGACAGGGCGCTATGGCTACACCTTC. The chain has TRBV5-6 and TRBJ1-2, with 9 bases identical to TRBD1. The CDR3 is 14 residues long. Germline-derived CDR1 and CDR2 are SGHDT and YYEEEE. J was trimmed by 4 bases and V by 5 bases; bases with no gene match: 6. The full variable domain, completed using reference TRBV5-6 and TRBJ1-2, is DAGVTQSPTHLIKTRGQQVTLRCSPKSGHDTVSWYQQALGQGPQFIFQYYEEEERQRGNFPDRFSGHQFPNYSSELNVNALLLGDSALYLCASRPGTGRYGYTFGSGTRLTVV.

The chain carries TRBV5-1 and TRBJ1-3, with D possibly TRBD1 on 6 matching bases. The CDR3 is 15 amino acids. Germline V gene sequence: CDR1 SGHRS, CDR2 YFSETQ. The V end was cut by 0 bases, the J end by 4 bases, with 11 bases between. CDR3 coding DNA: TGCGCCAGCAGCTTGGGGACAGAATCCGGAAACACCATATATTTT. It encodes CASSLGTESGNTIYF.

As for this clone: A much larger clone lies a single base off, so this may be a read error. Given the absence of the conserved phenylalanine or tryptophan at the CDR3 end, a read error is likely. This chain uses TRBV30 with TRBJ1-6, with D perhaps TRBD1 (5 bases). This CDR3 has 12 amino acids. Germline loops: CDR1 GTSNPN, CDR2 SVGIG (reference sequence). The V end was cut by 3 bases, the J end by 9 bases, with 9 bases between. The DNA for the CDR3 is TGTGCCTGGAGCGGCAGGGTTTCACCCCTCCACTCT. It encodes CAWSGRVSPLHS.

V usage is TRBV6-1 and J usage is TRBJ1-3; D is unresolved. This CDR3 has 14 residues. Trimming stripped 4 bases from V and 6 bases from J, with 13 bases between. Germline V CDR1 and CDR2: MNHNS, SASEGT. CDR3 sequence: CASSAGLSKNTIYF. DNA of the CDR3: TGTGCCAGCAGTGCCGGCCTATCAAAAAACACCATATATTTT.

The chain carries TRBV5-4 and TRBJ2-7, with D possibly matching TRBD2 (5 bases). Trimming pared 3 bases from V and 2 bases from J, leaving 9 bases between. Germline values: CDR1 SGHNT, CDR2 YYREEE (reference sequence). The CDR3 has 13 residues. CDR3 DNA: TGTGCCAGCAGCTCGGACTGGGCCTACGAGCAGTACTTC. As protein: CASSSDWAYEQYF. Complete variable domain (other parts from reference TRBV5-4 and TRBJ2-7): ETGVTQSPTHLIKTRGQQVTLRCSSQSGHNTVSWYQQALGQGPQFIFQYYREEENGRGNFPPRFSGLQFPNYSSELNVNALELDDSALYLCASSSDWAYEQYFGPGTRLTVT.

The chain employs TRBV27 and TRBJ2-5; TRBD1 matches at 8 bases. After removal of 6 bases from V and 2 bases from J, the junction contained 2 bases not matched to a gene. The germline V gene encodes CDR1 MNHEY and CDR2 SMNVEV (reference sequence). The CDR3 consists of 13 residues. CDR3 sequence (DNA): TGTGCCAGCAGCAGGGGGCGGCAAGAGACCCAGTACTTC. Protein: CASSRGRQETQYF.

This clone came up many times. J is TRBJ2-3 and V is TRBV19; D is perhaps TRBD1 (6 bases). The CDR3 covers 15 residues. Germline lookup yields CDR1 LNHDA and CDR2 SQIVND (reference sequence). V dropped 7 bases and J dropped 3 bases, with 17 bases sitting between them. The CDR3 nucleotides read TGTGCCAGTACGAATAGGGCAGGGGAGACAGATACGCAGTATTTT. Translated: CASTNRAGETDTQYF.

The DNA of the CDR3 is TGTGCCAGCGGGGAGGGGACTGAAAAACTGTTTTTT. This sequence encodes CASGEGTEKLFF. The chain joins TRBV2 to TRBJ1-4, with D perhaps matching TRBD1 (5 bases). Trimming left V 8 bases short and J 7 bases short, with 11 bases between. The CDR3 is made up of 12 amino acids. Germline V gene data show CDR1 as SNHLY and CDR2 as FYNNEI.

The chain is built from TRBV19 and TRBJ2-2; D not certain. Germline CDR1 is LNHDA and CDR2 is SQIVND (reference sequence). Trimming stripped 3 bases from V and 4 bases from J, with 9 bases between. The CDR3 sequence is 14 residues long. The CDR3 spells CASSMRTVTGELFF. The CDR3 coding sequence is TGTGCCAGTAGTATGCGAACAGTCACCGGGGAGCTGTTTTTT. Drawing the rest from reference TRBV19 and TRBJ2-2, the complete variable domain is DGGITQSPKYLFRKEGQNVTLSCEQNLNHDAMYWYRQDPGQGLRLIYYSQIVNDFQKGDIAEGYSVSREKKESFPLTVTSAQKNPTAFYLCASSMRTVTGELFFGEGSRLTVL.

This chain links TRBV27 with TRBJ2-1; D unresolved. This CDR3 is 12 amino acids long. Per germline, CDR1 MNHEY and CDR2 SMNVEV (reference sequence). Trimming stripped 8 bases from V and 3 bases from J, with 8 bases between. The CDR3 bases are TGTGCCAGCGTCTCAGGCTACAATGAGCAGTTCTTC. Translation gives CASVSGYNEQFF.